The next 30 T cell receptor beta chains were all read from a single sample in a study of OX40 agonist ivuxolimab in advanced cancers. Assay used: immunoSEQ multiplex PCR; TCRdb lists only in-frame clones, some missing. Counted here are about 120,000 clones, around 91% occurring once; the ten biggest clones make up around 0.55%. The sequences come from CD4+ or CD8+ T cells sorted from blood, collected in a trial of the OX40 agonist ivuxolimab. The receptor source for this set is an adult with an advanced solid tumor such as melanoma, head and neck, liver or kidney cancer.

The rearrangement links TRBV30 to TRBJ1-6; D perhaps matches TRBD1 (6 bases). This CDR3 region has 13 residues. Germline CDR1 and CDR2: GTSNPN and SVGIG (reference sequence). Trimming cost V 3 bases and J 8 bases, with 11 bases left between them. The CDR3 DNA sequence: TGTGCCTGGAGGAGTCAGGGGTATTCACCCCTCCACTTT. Translated, it gives CAWRSQGYSPLHF.

The CDR3 nucleotides are TGTGCCAGCTCACCACCGGCCCTCAATGAAAAACTGTTTTTT. Translating it yields CASSPPALNEKLFF. J is TRBJ1-4 and V is TRBV18, with D uncertain. The CDR3 totals 14 residues. In germline, CDR1 is KGHSH, CDR2 LQKENI. V dropped 0 bases and J dropped 5 bases, with 7 bases sitting between them. The complete variable domain, with remaining parts taken from reference TRBV18 and TRBJ1-4, reads NAGVMQNPRHLVRRRGQEARLRCSPMKGHSHVYWYRQLPEEGLKFMVYLQKENIIDESGMPKERFSAEFPKEGPSILRIQQVVRGDSAAYFCASSPPALNEKLFFGSGTQLSVL.

The J gene is TRBJ1-2, the V gene TRBV18; possible D gene TRBD1, 6 bases. The germline V gene encodes CDR1 KGHSH and CDR2 LQKENI. The CDR3 totals 14 residues. V was pared by 5 bases and J by 2 bases, with 12 bases between. The CDR3 DNA sequence: TGTGCCAGCTCAGATGGGCAGGGGAACTATGGCTACACCTTC. It encodes CASSDGQGNYGYTF. Looking up the rest from reference TRBV18 and TRBJ1-2 gives the full variable domain: NAGVMQNPRHLVRRRGQEARLRCSPMKGHSHVYWYRQLPEEGLKFMVYLQKENIIDESGMPKERFSAEFPKEGPSILRIQQVVRGDSAAYFCASSDGQGNYGYTFGSGTRLTVV.

This clone appeared a single time. This chain joins TRBV7-8 and TRBJ1-5; D call uncertain. This CDR3 contains 15 residues. Germline V gives CDR1 SGHVS, CDR2 FQNEAQ. Trimming removed 1 base at V and 0 bases at J, with 7 bases between. CDR3 coding DNA: TGTGCCAGCAGCTTAGGATCCAGTAGCAATCAGCCCCAGCATTTT. Its translation is CASSLGSSSNQPQHF.

This chain joins TRBV28 and TRBJ1-2; 8 nucleotides agree with TRBD1. The V segment lost 6 bases and the J segment 3 bases; nucleotides outside the gene matches: 9. This CDR3 is built from 15 residues. CDR1 is MDHEN, CDR2 SYDVKM, per germline. This CDR3 is CASSPGGTGYYGYTF. CDR3 nucleotides: TGTGCCAGCAGCCCCGGCGGGACAGGATACTATGGCTACACCTTC.

The chain employs TRBV6-4 and TRBJ1-5; D possibly corresponds to TRBD1 (5 bases). The germline V gene has CDR1 MRHNA and CDR2 SNTAGT. The V end was cut by 5 bases, the J end by 0 bases, with 20 bases between. The CDR3 has 18 residues. The CDR3: CASSRTDLGRFSNQPQHF. The CDR3 DNA sequence: TGTGCCAGCAGTAGGACTGATCTGGGACGGTTTAGCAATCAGCCCCAGCATTTT.

V usage is TRBV9 and J usage is TRBJ2-3; no firm D call. CDR1 and CDR2 from the germline V gene are SGDLS and YYNGEE. V was trimmed by 0 bases and J by 6 bases, leaving 8 bases between them. The CDR3 is 13 residues long. CDR3 in DNA: TGTGCCAGCAGCGTAGTCCCCGCTGATACGCAGTATTTT. Its translation: CASSVVPADTQYF.

Worth noting for this clone: Additional DNA sequences in this sample encode the identical CDR3. The chain is built from TRBV6-5 and TRBJ1-1, with a tentative D call TRBD1 (5 bases). The CDR3 contains 15 residues. Between the trimmed V and J ends, which lost 0 bases and 0 bases, there was a span of 8 bases. Germline-derived CDR1 and CDR2 are MNHEY and SVGAGI. As DNA, the CDR3 is TGTGCCAGCAGTTACTCAGGGGCCATGAACACTGAAGCTTTCTTT. This codes for CASSYSGAMNTEAFF.

V usage is TRBV29-1 and J usage is TRBJ2-1, with TRBD2 matching over 11 bases. CDR3 size: 15 residues. The J segment lost 4 bases and the V segment lost 2 bases, leaving 4 bases of the junction unmatched. Germline V CDR1 and CDR2: SQVTM, ANQGSEA. The DNA of the CDR3 is TGCAGCGTTGAACATGCTAGCGGGGGGTACAATGAGCAGTTCTTC. It specifies CSVEHASGGYNEQFF.

This clone was detected once. V is TRBV6-6 and J is TRBJ1-2, with D possibly matching TRBD1 (6 bases). CDR3 length equals 14 residues. Germline lookup yields CDR1 MNHNY and CDR2 SVGAGI (reference sequence). Trimming removed 2 bases from V and 7 bases from J, with 14 bases in between. This chain's CDR3 is CASSYQSQGTGYTF. CDR3 DNA: TGTGCCAGCAGTTACCAATCACAGGGAACTGGCTACACCTTC.

The rearrangement links TRBV5-8 to TRBJ1-5; tentative D call: TRBD1 (6 bases). With 7 bases removed from V and 11 bases from J, the gap between germline ends came to 22 bases. CDR3 size: 14 residues. Per the germline V gene, CDR1 is SGHTS and CDR2 is YDEGEE. CDR3 residues: CASRQQGSVEAQHF. CDR3 nucleotide sequence: TGTGCCAGCCGGCAACAGGGTAGTGTTGAAGCCCAGCATTTT.

The gene calls are TRBV6-6 and TRBJ2-3, with a possible D match to TRBD2 (5 bases). CDR3 length: 14 residues. V lost 7 bases to trimming and J lost 3 bases, with 14 bases between them. The germline gives CDR1 MNHNY, CDR2 SVGAGI (reference sequence). CDR3 sequence (DNA): TGTGCCAGCACCCAAAATGAGGGTACAGATACGCAGTATTTT. This sequence encodes CASTQNEGTDTQYF.

V usage is TRBV7-2 and J usage is TRBJ1-3; the D is unclear. This CDR3 comprises 12 residues. V was shortened by 3 bases and J by 9 bases, with 9 bases between the two germline ends. Germline-derived CDR1 and CDR2 are SGHTA and FQGNSA. In DNA form, the CDR3 reads TGTGCCAGCAGCTTTAACCGGGCCACCATATATTTT. It yields the protein CASSFNRATIYF.

This sequence joins TRBV29-1 and TRBJ1-5, with a tentative D call TRBD1 (5 bases). V lost 1 base, J lost 4 bases, and 8 bases lay in between. The CDR3 loop spans 13 amino acids. CDR1 and CDR2 (germline): SQVTM, ANQGSEA. DNA of the CDR3: TGCAGCGTTGAAGTGGGACTTAATCAGCCCCAGCATTTT. Its translation is CSVEVGLNQPQHF.

The gene calls are TRBV27 and TRBJ2-1; TRBD1 matches at 9 bases. CDR3 size: 15 residues. CDR1 and CDR2 from the germline V gene are MNHEY and SMNVEV (reference sequence). Germline trimming cut 2 bases from V and 1 base from J; bases unmatched to any gene: 0. The CDR3 sequence is CASSLGQGSYNEQFF. CDR3 nucleotide sequence: TGTGCCAGCAGTTTAGGACAGGGGTCCTACAATGAGCAGTTCTTC.

This clone appeared a few times. The V call is TRBV7-9, the J call TRBJ1-2; 7 nucleotides align to TRBD1. The germline V gene has CDR1 SEHNR and CDR2 FQNEAQ (reference sequence). The CDR3 totals 16 residues. V dropped 4 bases and J dropped 0; count of bases not matched to a gene: 8. Here the CDR3 reads CASSSPPGQPNYGYTF. CDR3 bases: TGTGCCAGCAGCTCCCCGCCGGGACAGCCTAACTATGGCTACACCTTC.

The J gene is TRBJ2-1, the V gene TRBV5-4; 7 bases are shared with TRBD1. CDR1 is SGHNT and CDR2 is YYREEE in the germline V gene (reference sequence). V was pared by 0 bases and J by 6 bases, with 6 bases of the junction left unmatched. The CDR3 consists of 15 residues. The CDR3 loop is CASSLGGQLANEQFF. The DNA for the CDR3 is TGTGCCAGCAGCTTGGGGGGACAGTTAGCCAATGAGCAGTTCTTC.

V gene TRBV10-2 combines with J gene TRBJ2-1; 15 bases map to TRBD2. There are 17 residues in the CDR3. J lost 10 bases, V lost 6 bases, and 13 bases had no gene match. Germline V gives CDR1 WSHSY, CDR2 SAAADI. Here the CDR3 DNA reads TGCGCCAGCAGAAAAGGACTAGCGGGGGGGCCTGCAGGGGAGCAGTTCTTC. It encodes CASRKGLAGGPAGEQFF.

The V and J genes are TRBV7-2 and TRBJ2-5; 11 positions match TRBD2. The germline CDR1 and CDR2 sequences are SGHTA and FQGNSA. CDR3 length: 14 residues. The V and J ends lost 5 bases and 4 bases, in that order; junction bases with no gene match: 3. The CDR3 loop reads CASSPGLAGETQYF. The CDR3 region has the DNA TGTGCCAGCAGCCCCGGACTAGCGGGAGAGACCCAGTACTTC.

The rearrangement uses TRBV11-2 and TRBJ2-5; 7 bases agree with TRBD1. Trimming cost V 6 bases and J 2 bases; bases outside gene matches: 3. From germline, CDR1 is SGHAT and CDR2 FQNNGV. The CDR3 runs to 13 residues. Here the CDR3 DNA reads TGTGCCAGCAGATCGGGACAGCAAGAGACCCAGTACTTC. Its protein product is CASRSGQQETQYF.

The chain has TRBV27 and TRBJ2-3, with 15 bases lining up with TRBD2. The CDR3 runs to 16 residues. J lost 6 bases, V lost 6 bases, and 7 bases had no gene match. Germline loops: CDR1 MNHEY, CDR2 SMNVEV (reference sequence). CDR3: CASRGLAGGQWDTQYF. In nucleotides, the CDR3 is TGTGCCAGCAGAGGACTAGCGGGGGGGCAATGGGATACGCAGTATTTT.

The rearrangement links TRBV14 to TRBJ1-6; D gene ambiguous. The CDR3 sequence is 12 residues long. Germline V CDR1 and CDR2: SGHDN, FVKESK. Trimming pared 4 bases from V and 11 bases from J, leaving 9 bases between. The CDR3 DNA reads as TGTGCCAGCAGCCTGGTCGGGACACCCCTCCACTTT. Amino acid sequence: CASSLVGTPLHF.

This clone was seen just once. The chain uses TRBV5-8 and TRBJ2-2; D tentatively fits TRBD1 or TRBD2 (6 bases each). The CDR3 loop spans 15 amino acids. The germline gives CDR1 SGHTS, CDR2 YDEGEE. The V end was cut by 4 bases, the J end by 3 bases, with 13 bases between. CDR3 in DNA: TGTGCCAGCAGCCCGGCCGGGGGCTACACCGGGGAGCTGTTTTTT. It yields the protein CASSPAGGYTGELFF. Full variable domain (remainder filled in from reference TRBV5-8 and TRBJ2-2): EAGVTQSPTHLIKTRGQQATLRCSPISGHTSVYWYQQALGLGLQFLLWYDEGEERNRGNFPPRFSGRQFPNYSSELNVNALELEDSALYLCASSPAGGYTGELFFGEGSRLTVL.

The genes are TRBV4-3 and TRBJ2-5, with unresolved D. CDR3 length equals 13 residues. Between the trimmed V and J ends, which lost 2 bases and 4 bases, there was a span of 8 bases. The germline gives CDR1 LGHNA, CDR2 YSLEER. The CDR3 nucleotides are TGCGCCAGCAGCCAATTAGACGGAGAGACCCAGTACTTC. Its translation is CASSQLDGETQYF.

J is TRBJ1-5 and V is TRBV10-3, with 7 bases fitting TRBD1. The germline V gene has CDR1 ENHRY and CDR2 SYGVKD. V trimming: 6 bases; J trimming: 7 bases; junction bases outside the gene matches: 6. This CDR3 is 13 amino acids long. CDR3 DNA sequence: TGTGCCATCAGCACAGGGGAAGGCCAGCCCCAGCATTTT. Its translation: CAISTGEGQPQHF.

The chain combines TRBV11-3 with TRBJ2-1; tentatively, D is TRBD1 (5 bases). The CDR3 is 13 amino acids. In germline, CDR1 is SGHNT, CDR2 YENEEA. Trimming removed 0 bases from V and 7 bases from J, with 7 bases in between. The CDR3 nucleotides are TGTGCCAGCAGCTTAGACAGGGCAAATGAGCAGTTCTTC. The encoded protein is CASSLDRANEQFF.

The chain links TRBV21-1 to TRBJ2-3; the table's D call of TRBD1 was not tested on the DNA. TRBV21-1 is recorded as a pseudogene. The CDR3 has 17 amino acids. CDR3 residues: CASSKARQGLSTDTQYF. The CDR3 DNA follows: TGTGCCAGCAGCAAAGCCAGACAGGGGCTCAGCACAGATACGCAGTATTTT.

The chain has TRBV9 and TRBJ1-4, with 10 bases aligning to TRBD1. V dropped 3 bases and J dropped 5; count of bases not matched to a gene: 1. CDR3 length: 14 amino acids. CDR1 SGDLS and CDR2 YYNGEE come from the germline V gene. The CDR3 sequence is CASSETGGNEKLFF. The CDR3 coding sequence is TGTGCCAGCAGCGAGACAGGGGGCAATGAAAAACTGTTTTTT.

V is TRBV14 and J is TRBJ2-7, with D perhaps TRBD2 (7 bases). The CDR3 covers 14 residues. V lost 1 base, J lost 2 bases, and 9 bases lay in between. The germline V gene encodes CDR1 SGHDN and CDR2 FVKESK. The CDR3 DNA reads as TGTGCCAGCAGCCAAGTGGGGGGGCCCTACGAGCAGTACTTC. This gives the protein CASSQVGGPYEQYF.

The J gene is TRBJ2-3, the V gene TRBV7-9, with a possible D match to TRBD1 (7 bases). V was shortened by 3 bases and J by 3 bases, with 16 bases between the two germline ends. Germline values: CDR1 SEHNR, CDR2 FQNEAQ (reference sequence). The CDR3 spans 16 residues. The CDR3 loop is CASSFRGAGGTDTQYF. The CDR3 bases are TGTGCCAGCAGCTTTCGAGGAGCAGGGGGGACAGATACGCAGTATTTT.